This TCR beta chain appears in the sequencing data of a study of graft-versus-host responses after intestinal transplantation. Between the trimmed V and J ends, which lost 4 bases and 4 bases, there was a span of 10 bases. Germline V gene data show CDR1 as SQVTM and CDR2 as ANQGSEA. This CDR3 region has 12 residues. The assay was immunoSEQ multiplex PCR, and TCRdb's table has in-frame clones only and misses some. The table records about 97,000 clones, 75% to 95% of them present only once. The sample was PBMCs, taken roughly 410 days after intestinal transplant. This sequence originates from a human patient who received an intestinal transplant, so some T cells may come from the graft donor. The chain recombines TRBV29-1 with TRBJ1-2; D is perhaps TRBD1 (5 bases). The CDR3 coding sequence is TGCAGCGTTGTAGGGGACTTCTATGGCTACACCTTC. Protein sequence: CSVVGDFYGYTF.